Shown below are 32 T cell receptor beta chains from a single sample sequenced in a study of blood T cell repertoires in COVID-19. This table comes from immunoSEQ multiplex PCR, and its TCRdb copy is limited to in-frame clones, with some not included. This table holds about 470,000 clones, roughly 90% found once. Sequencing input: PBMCs or T cells enriched from blood (not recorded which). The receptors stem from a woman aged 18-29 years who had recovered from COVID-19.

The chain recombines TRBV5-1 with TRBJ1-2, with 7 positions matching TRBD1. This CDR3 region has 14 residues. J was trimmed by 7 bases and V by 1 base; bases with no gene match: 7. CDR1 and CDR2 (germline): SGHRS, YFSETQ. DNA for the CDR3: TGCGCCAGCAGCTTGTCTGGACAGGCACGTGGCTACACCTTC. Translation gives CASSLSGQARGYTF.

The chain recombines TRBV5-4 with TRBJ2-7; tentative D call: TRBD2 (7 bases). V gave up 0 bases and J gave up 0 bases, with 16 bases separating them. The CDR3 loop spans 17 amino acids. Germline CDR1 reads SGHNT; CDR2 reads YYREEE (reference sequence). This CDR3 reads CASSLGPRGASSYEQYF. For the CDR3, the DNA is TGTGCCAGCAGCTTGGGCCCCCGGGGGGCCTCCTCCTACGAGCAGTACTTC.

J is TRBJ2-4 and V is TRBV5-6, with a weak D call TRBD1 (5 bases). The CDR3 loop spans 14 amino acids. V was pared by 1 base and J by 8 bases, with 13 bases between. CDR1 SGHDT and CDR2 YYEEEE come from the germline V gene. The CDR3 loop reads CASSLRHQGYIQYF. Written as DNA, the CDR3 is TGTGCCAGCAGCTTGAGGCATCAGGGTTACATTCAGTACTTC.

This clone was detected once. The chain combines TRBV5-1 with TRBJ1-2; a weak D match, TRBD1 (5 bases). Germline V gene data show CDR1 as SGHRS and CDR2 as YFSETQ. The CDR3 loop spans 14 amino acids. The germline V and J ends were trimmed by 4 bases and 2 bases, with 12 bases remaining between them. The CDR3, as DNA: TGCGCCAGCAGCCCGGAGGGGATGAACTATGGCTACACCTTC. The encoded protein is CASSPEGMNYGYTF.

The V gene is TRBV5-8, the J gene TRBJ2-5, with 7 bases lining up with TRBD2. The trim removed 0 bases at V and 7 bases at J, leaving 18 bases unmatched. Looked up from germline, CDR1 is SGHTS and CDR2 is YDEGEE. This CDR3 contains 18 residues. The CDR3 region is CASSLEEAFFGGFGTQYF. The CDR3 nucleotides read TGTGCCAGCAGCTTGGAGGAGGCATTCTTCGGGGGGTTCGGGACCCAGTACTTC.

This clone was seen once. The chain carries TRBV21-1 and TRBJ1-6. TRBV21-1 is marked as a pseudogene. The CDR3 length is 19 residues. CDR3 in amino acids: CASSNVVRVLFSSNSPLHF. The CDR3 DNA reads TGTGCCAGCAGCAACGTAGTTCGGGTTCTTTTTTCTAGTAATTCACCCCTCCACTTT.

The V and J genes are TRBV28 and TRBJ1-2; D is possibly TRBD1 (6 bases). Between the trimmed V and J ends, which lost 6 bases and 2 bases, there was a span of 22 bases. The germline V gene encodes CDR1 MDHEN and CDR2 SYDVKM. CDR3 size: 17 residues. The CDR3 reads CASRRTQGSARNYGYTF. In DNA, the CDR3 is TGTGCCAGCAGACGGACCCAGGGGTCCGCTCGGAACTATGGCTACACCTTC.

The gene calls are TRBV2 and TRBJ1-1; D unresolved. This CDR3 comprises 12 residues. Germline CDR1 SNHLY, CDR2 FYNNEI. Trimming removed 3 bases at V and 11 bases at J, with 13 bases between. The CDR3 DNA reads as TGTGCCAGCAGTGACAGCGCGAACTTGGCTTTCTTT. This gives the protein CASSDSANLAFF.

This clone was counted between two and nine times. J is TRBJ1-1 and V is TRBV5-1; D perhaps matches TRBD1 (6 bases). The CDR3 sequence is 16 residues long. Trimming pared 1 base from V and 1 base from J, leaving 14 bases between. From germline, CDR1 is SGHRS and CDR2 YFSETQ. CDR3 DNA sequence: TGCGCCAGCAGCTTGTTTCTAGGGGGAAGGAACACTGAAGCTTTCTTT. Amino acid sequence: CASSLFLGGRNTEAFF.

V is TRBV10-3 and J is TRBJ1-6; D not resolved. The V and J ends lost 0 bases and 4 bases respectively, with 13 bases between them. From germline, CDR1 is ENHRY and CDR2 SYGVKD. The CDR3 length is 17 residues. CDR3 loop: CAISESRRTSYNSPLHF. As DNA, the CDR3 is TGTGCCATCAGTGAGTCTAGGAGGACGTCATATAATTCACCCCTCCACTTT.

CDR3 in amino acids: CAWDGGVGYGYTF. In DNA form, the CDR3 reads TGTGCCTGGGACGGGGGGGTAGGCTATGGCTACACCTTC. This sequence joins TRBV30 and TRBJ1-2, with TRBD1 as a possible D gene (5 bases). Trimming cost V 5 bases and J 4 bases, with 14 bases left between them. The CDR3 consists of 13 residues. The germline CDR1 and CDR2 sequences are GTSNPN and SVGIG (reference sequence).

The CDR3 coding sequence is TGTGCCAGCTCACGGGGTTTAGTGGAGGGCACTGAAGCTTTCTTT. Translated, it gives CASSRGLVEGTEAFF. The chain combines TRBV18 with TRBJ1-1; no clear D. The CDR3 loop spans 15 amino acids. Germline values: CDR1 KGHSH, CDR2 LQKENI. Trimming stripped 4 bases from V and 4 bases from J, with 16 bases between.

V is TRBV6-5 and J is TRBJ2-7; 8 positions match TRBD1. V lost 8 bases to trimming and J lost 9 bases; unmatched junction nucleotides: 6. The CDR3 runs to 11 residues. Per germline, CDR1 MNHEY and CDR2 SVGAGI. The CDR3 DNA reads TGTGCCAGCTCCACGGACAGGGTGCAGTACTTC. As protein: CASSTDRVQYF.

The V gene is TRBV5-1, the J gene TRBJ2-2; D unclear. V lost 1 base and J 3 bases, leaving 7 bases between the germline ends. The germline CDR1 and CDR2 sequences are SGHRS and YFSETQ. The CDR3 sequence is 14 residues long. The CDR3 loop reads CASSLNRDTGELFF. The CDR3 DNA sequence: TGCGCCAGCAGCTTGAACCGGGACACCGGGGAGCTGTTTTTT.

This chain links TRBV29-1 with TRBJ2-1; 10 positions agree with TRBD1. CDR3 length: 13 residues. The V segment lost 3 bases and the J segment 7 bases; nucleotides outside the gene matches: 3. Germline CDR1 reads SQVTM; CDR2 reads ANQGSEA. The CDR3 loop reads CSVDGTGVNEQFF. The CDR3 nucleotides are TGCAGCGTTGACGGGACAGGGGTGAATGAGCAGTTCTTC.

This chain links TRBV6-6 with TRBJ2-1, with 7 bases fitting TRBD2. Germline trimming cut 0 bases from V and 5 bases from J; bases unmatched to any gene: 7. CDR1 and CDR2 from the germline V gene are MNHNY and SVGAGI (reference sequence). The CDR3 loop spans 16 amino acids. The DNA of the CDR3 is TGTGCCAGCAGTTACTCCATCCGGGACTACAACAATGAGCAGTTCTTC. Amino acids: CASSYSIRDYNNEQFF.

Comment on this clone: The same CDR3 is also encoded by other DNA sequences in this sample. The V and J genes are TRBV7-9 and TRBJ1-4; D may be TRBD1 (6 bases). Germline lookup yields CDR1 SEHNR and CDR2 FQNEAQ (reference sequence). This CDR3 has 15 amino acids. Between the trimmed V and J ends, which lost 1 base and 8 bases, there was a span of 14 bases. The CDR3 region is CASSLVGGLGEKLFF. CDR3 coding DNA: TGTGCCAGCAGCTTAGTAGGGGGTCTGGGAGAAAAACTGTTTTTT. The whole variable domain, filled in from reference TRBV7-9 and TRBJ1-4, reads DTGVSQNPRHKITKRGQNVTFRCDPISEHNRLYWYRQTLGQGPEFLTYFQNEAQLEKSRLLSDRFSAERPKGSFSTLEIQRTEQGDSAMYLCASSLVGGLGEKLFFGSGTQLSVL.

The chain carries TRBV10-1 and TRBJ2-3; D gene ambiguous. This CDR3 comprises 16 residues. CDR1 WNHNN and CDR2 SYGVQD come from the germline V gene (reference sequence). V was pared by 1 base and J by 2 bases, with 13 bases between. Written as DNA, the CDR3 is TGCGCCAGCAGTGAGTTTGCCAGGATTTTCACAGATACGCAGTATTTT. As protein: CASSEFARIFTDTQYF.

Here the CDR3 DNA reads TGTGCCAGCTCTCTGAGGGCGGGGAGGGACACTGAAGCTTTCTTT. It yields the protein CASSLRAGRDTEAFF. The V gene is TRBV18, the J gene TRBJ1-1; D ambiguous. The V gene lost 6 bases and the J gene lost 3 bases, with 17 bases spanning the gap. Germline CDR1 and CDR2: KGHSH and LQKENI. The CDR3 runs to 15 residues.

This clone showed up just once. This chain links TRBV2 with TRBJ1-1; D not certain. The V end lost 7 bases, the J end lost 5 bases, and 11 bases lay between the germline ends. This CDR3 comprises 12 residues. Per germline, CDR1 SNHLY and CDR2 FYNNEI. This chain's CDR3 is CASNMRVTEAFF. CDR3 nucleotides: TGTGCCAGCAATATGAGGGTAACTGAAGCTTTCTTT.

This clone was recorded only once. V is TRBV28 and J is TRBJ1-5; TRBD1 matches 7 bases. Germline values: CDR1 MDHEN, CDR2 SYDVKM. The ends lost 7 bases at V and 4 bases at J; junction bases unmatched: 4. CDR3 length equals 13 residues. This chain's CDR3 is CASKAGGNQPQHF. The CDR3 coding sequence is TGTGCCAGCAAGGCAGGGGGGAATCAGCCCCAGCATTTT.

The gene calls are TRBV19 and TRBJ2-2; the D gene is possibly TRBD2 (5 bases). The germline CDR1 and CDR2 sequences are LNHDA and SQIVND (reference sequence). Trimming took off 6 bases at V and 3 bases at J, with 11 bases between the two ends. The CDR3 is 14 residues long. CDR3: CASSGGLDTGELFF. In nucleotides, the CDR3 is TGTGCCAGTAGCGGAGGTTTGGACACCGGGGAGCTGTTTTTT.

The CDR3 sequence: CASGLDGGYTF. The DNA for the CDR3 is TGTGCTAGTGGTTTAGACGGGGGCTACACCTTC. V is TRBV12-5 and J is TRBJ1-2; D not certain. CDR1 LGHNT and CDR2 FRNRAP come from the germline V gene. Trimming removed 3 bases at V and 8 bases at J, with 7 bases between. The CDR3 contains 11 residues.

This chain joins TRBV5-1 and TRBJ2-1; 13 bases align to TRBD2. CDR3 size: 15 residues. Trimming cost V 4 bases and J 9 bases; bases outside gene matches: 7. The germline V gene encodes CDR1 SGHRS and CDR2 YFSETQ. CDR3 sequence (DNA): TGCGCCAGCAGCGTACTAGCGGGGGGGCGAGGTGAGCAGTTCTTC. This gives the protein CASSVLAGGRGEQFF.

The gene calls are TRBV7-3 and TRBJ1-6; no definite D call. CDR1 and CDR2 (germline): SGHTA, FQGTGA. The V end was cut by 6 bases, the J end by 7 bases, with 16 bases between. The CDR3 consists of 15 residues. CDR3 in amino acids: CASSLGGEINSPLHF. CDR3 DNA: TGTGCCAGCAGTTTGGGCGGGGAGATCAATTCACCCCTCCACTTT.

This chain links TRBV7-3 with TRBJ1-2; TRBD1 aligns across 7 bases. The CDR3 has 13 amino acids. CDR1 is SGHTA, CDR2 FQGTGA, per germline. V dropped 4 bases and J dropped 12; count of bases not matched to a gene: 11. The CDR3 nucleotides are TGTGCCAGCAGCTCACGACAGGGACAAGGGGACACCTTC. Its translation: CASSSRQGQGDTF.

This chain joins TRBV4-1 and TRBJ1-1; D unclear. The CDR3 runs 13 residues. The germline gives CDR1 MGHRA, CDR2 YSYEKL. Trimming stripped 3 bases from V and 3 bases from J, with 8 bases between. The CDR3: CASSQGRHTEAFF. CDR3 DNA: TGCGCCAGCAGCCAGGGGAGGCACACTGAAGCTTTCTTT.

V and J are TRBV9 and TRBJ2-2; possible D gene TRBD1, 5 bases. CDR3 length equals 15 residues. CDR1 is SGDLS, CDR2 YYNGEE, per germline. Trimming stripped 0 bases from V and 5 bases from J, with 11 bases between. CDR3 coding DNA: TGTGCCAGCAGCGTAGACCCAGGGTGGACCGGGGAGCTGTTTTTT. Amino acid sequence: CASSVDPGWTGELFF. The variable domain in full, with the rest retrieved from reference TRBV9 and TRBJ2-2, is DSGVTQTPKHLITATGQRVTLRCSPRSGDLSVYWYQQSLDQGLQFLIQYYNGEERAKGNILERFSAQQFPDLHSELNLSSLELGDSALYFCASSVDPGWTGELFFGEGSRLTVL.

This rearrangement joins TRBV21-1 to TRBJ2-5; TRBD1 reflects the table's D call only, with no check against the DNA. TRBV21-1 is tagged as a pseudogene. The CDR3 sequence is 18 residues long. DNA for the CDR3: TGTGCCAGCAGCAAGCGACAGCCCGGGACAGGGTGGCAAGAGACCCAGTACTTC. Translation: CASSKRQPGTGWQETQYF.

The chain couples TRBV28 to TRBJ2-4; TRBD1 matches 7 bases. The CDR3 has 15 amino acids. The V gene's germline CDR1 is MDHEN and CDR2 SYDVKM. V was clipped by 5 bases and J by 6 bases; unmatched bases: 10. The CDR3 nucleotides are TGTGCCAGCAGTGACCACGACAGGGTAGGAAACATTCAGTACTTC. Translation: CASSDHDRVGNIQYF.

The chain is built from TRBV5-5 and TRBJ1-1, with D possibly TRBD1 on 5 matching bases. The V and J ends lost 4 bases and 5 bases respectively, with 12 bases between them. The CDR3 covers 13 residues. Germline lookup yields CDR1 SGHKS and CDR2 YYEKEE (reference sequence). The CDR3 is CASSPGGGTEAFF. In DNA form, the CDR3 reads TGTGCCAGCAGCCCCGGGGGGGGTACTGAAGCTTTCTTT. Full variable domain (missing parts from reference TRBV5-5 and TRBJ1-1): DAGVTQSPTHLIKTRGQQVTLRCSPISGHKSVSWYQQVLGQGPQFIFQYYEKEERGRGNFPDRFSARQFPNYSSELNVNALLLGDSALYLCASSPGGGTEAFFGQGTRLTVV.

V usage is TRBV28 and J usage is TRBJ1-1; perhaps TRBD1 as D (6 bases). The germline gives CDR1 MDHEN, CDR2 SYDVKM. V was trimmed by 8 bases and J by 7 bases, leaving 20 bases between them. The length of the CDR3 is 14 residues. The CDR3: CASYDRRGDLEAFF. The CDR3 DNA follows: TGTGCCAGCTACGACAGGAGAGGGGATCTTGAAGCTTTCTTT.